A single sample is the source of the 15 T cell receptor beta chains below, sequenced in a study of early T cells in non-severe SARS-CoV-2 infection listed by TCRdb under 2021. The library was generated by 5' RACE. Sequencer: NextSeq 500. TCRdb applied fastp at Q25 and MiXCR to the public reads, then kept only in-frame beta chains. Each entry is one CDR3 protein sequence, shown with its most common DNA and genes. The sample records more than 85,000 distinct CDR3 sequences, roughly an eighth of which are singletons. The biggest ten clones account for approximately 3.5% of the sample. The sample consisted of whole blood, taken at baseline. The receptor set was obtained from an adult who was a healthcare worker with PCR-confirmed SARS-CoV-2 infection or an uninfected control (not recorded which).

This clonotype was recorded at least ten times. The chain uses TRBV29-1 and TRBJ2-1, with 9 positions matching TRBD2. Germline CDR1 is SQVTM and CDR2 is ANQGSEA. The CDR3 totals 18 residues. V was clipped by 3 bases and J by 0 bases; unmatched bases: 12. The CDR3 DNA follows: TGCAGCGTTGAGGGGGGTCTAGCGGGAACTAGCTCCTACAATGAGCAGTTCTTC. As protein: CSVEGGLAGTSSYNEQFF.

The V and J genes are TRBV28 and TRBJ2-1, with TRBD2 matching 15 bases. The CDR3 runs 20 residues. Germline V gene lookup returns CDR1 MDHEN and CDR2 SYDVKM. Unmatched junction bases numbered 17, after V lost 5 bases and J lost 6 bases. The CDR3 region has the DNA TGTGCCAGCAGTCGGCCGGGACTAGCGGGAGGCAGAGTGATGTTCAATGAGCAGTTCTTC. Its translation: CASSRPGLAGGRVMFNEQFF.

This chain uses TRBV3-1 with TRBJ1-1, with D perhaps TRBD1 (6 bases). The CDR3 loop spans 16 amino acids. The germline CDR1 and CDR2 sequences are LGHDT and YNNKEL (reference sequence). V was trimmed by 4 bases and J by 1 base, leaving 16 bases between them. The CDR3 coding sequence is TGTGCCAGCAGCCTCCGATGGACAGCAACGAACACTGAAGCTTTCTTT. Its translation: CASSLRWTATNTEAFF.

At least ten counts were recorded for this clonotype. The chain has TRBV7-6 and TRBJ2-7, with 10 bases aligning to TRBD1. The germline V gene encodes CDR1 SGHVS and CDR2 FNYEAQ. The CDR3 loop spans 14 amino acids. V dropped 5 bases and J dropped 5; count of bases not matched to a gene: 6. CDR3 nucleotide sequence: TGTGCCAGCAGCCACCGGGACAGGGGTGACGAGCAGTACTTC. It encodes CASSHRDRGDEQYF.

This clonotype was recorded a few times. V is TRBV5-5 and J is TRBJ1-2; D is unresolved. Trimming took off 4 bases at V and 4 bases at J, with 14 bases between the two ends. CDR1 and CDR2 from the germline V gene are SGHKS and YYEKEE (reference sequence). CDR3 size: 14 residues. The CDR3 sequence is CASSPRTAAYGYTF. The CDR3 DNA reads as TGTGCCAGCAGCCCACGGACGGCCGCCTATGGCTACACCTTC.

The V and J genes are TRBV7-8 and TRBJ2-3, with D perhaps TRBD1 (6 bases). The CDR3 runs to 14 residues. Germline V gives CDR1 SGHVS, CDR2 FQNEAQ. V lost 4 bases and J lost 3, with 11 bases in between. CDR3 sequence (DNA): TGTGCCAGCAGCTGGGACACAGGAACAGATACGCAGTATTTT. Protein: CASSWDTGTDTQYF.

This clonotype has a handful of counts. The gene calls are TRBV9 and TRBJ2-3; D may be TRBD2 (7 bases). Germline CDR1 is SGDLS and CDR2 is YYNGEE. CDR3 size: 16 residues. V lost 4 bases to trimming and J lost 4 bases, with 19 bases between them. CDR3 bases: TGTGCCAGCAGCATACAGCGGGAAGGGGGTGCAGATACGCAGTATTTT. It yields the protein CASSIQREGGADTQYF.

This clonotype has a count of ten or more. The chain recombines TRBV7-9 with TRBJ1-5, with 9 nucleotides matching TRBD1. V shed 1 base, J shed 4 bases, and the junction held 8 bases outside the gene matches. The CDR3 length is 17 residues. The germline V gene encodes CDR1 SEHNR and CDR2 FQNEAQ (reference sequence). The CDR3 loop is CASSLGSGTGTNQPQHF. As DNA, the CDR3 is TGTGCCAGCAGCTTAGGGAGCGGGACAGGGACTAATCAGCCCCAGCATTTT.

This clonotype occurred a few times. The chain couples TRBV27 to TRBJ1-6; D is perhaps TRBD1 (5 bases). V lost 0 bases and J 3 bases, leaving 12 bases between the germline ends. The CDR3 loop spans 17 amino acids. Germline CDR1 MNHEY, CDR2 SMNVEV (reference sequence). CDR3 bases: TGTGCCAGCAGTTTATCCATGGGACGGGTCTATAATTCACCCCTCCACTTT. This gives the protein CASSLSMGRVYNSPLHF.

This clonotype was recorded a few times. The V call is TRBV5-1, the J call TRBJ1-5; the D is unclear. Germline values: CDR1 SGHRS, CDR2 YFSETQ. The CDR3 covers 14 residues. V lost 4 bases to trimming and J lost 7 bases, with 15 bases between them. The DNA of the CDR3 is TGCGCCAGCAGCCCGACGGTCAGTGGCCAGCCCCAGCATTTT. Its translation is CASSPTVSGQPQHF.

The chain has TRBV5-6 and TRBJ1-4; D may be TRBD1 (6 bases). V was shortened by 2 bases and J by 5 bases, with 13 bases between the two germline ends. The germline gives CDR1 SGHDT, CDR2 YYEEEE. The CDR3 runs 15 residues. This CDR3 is CASSFLGQMNEKLFF. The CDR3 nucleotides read TGTGCCAGCAGCTTTCTTGGACAGATGAATGAAAAACTGTTTTTT. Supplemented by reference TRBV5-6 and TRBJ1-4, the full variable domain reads DAGVTQSPTHLIKTRGQQVTLRCSPKSGHDTVSWYQQALGQGPQFIFQYYEEEERQRGNFPDRFSGHQFPNYSSELNVNALLLGDSALYLCASSFLGQMNEKLFFGSGTQLSVL.

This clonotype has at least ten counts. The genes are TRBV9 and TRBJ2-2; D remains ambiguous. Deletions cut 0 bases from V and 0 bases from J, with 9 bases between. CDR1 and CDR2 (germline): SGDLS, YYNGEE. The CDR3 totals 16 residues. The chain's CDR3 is CASSVVGSPNTGELFF. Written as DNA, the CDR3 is TGTGCCAGCAGCGTAGTTGGATCTCCGAACACCGGGGAGCTGTTTTTT.

Here the CDR3 reads CASSQSWTDNSPLHF. The CDR3 DNA is TGCGCCAGCAGCCAATCGTGGACAGATAATTCACCCCTCCACTTT. This chain joins TRBV4-1 and TRBJ1-6, with D possibly being TRBD1 (6 bases). Germline CDR1 is MGHRA and CDR2 is YSYEKL. This CDR3 is 15 amino acids long. Trimming removed 2 bases at V and 5 bases at J, with 10 bases between.

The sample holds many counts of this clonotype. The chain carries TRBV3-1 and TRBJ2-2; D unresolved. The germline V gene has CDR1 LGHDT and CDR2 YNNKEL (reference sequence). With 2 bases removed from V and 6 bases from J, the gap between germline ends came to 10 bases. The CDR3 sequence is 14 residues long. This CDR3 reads CASSQFLGSGELFF. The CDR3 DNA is TGTGCCAGCAGCCAATTTCTCGGTTCCGGGGAGCTGTTTTTT.

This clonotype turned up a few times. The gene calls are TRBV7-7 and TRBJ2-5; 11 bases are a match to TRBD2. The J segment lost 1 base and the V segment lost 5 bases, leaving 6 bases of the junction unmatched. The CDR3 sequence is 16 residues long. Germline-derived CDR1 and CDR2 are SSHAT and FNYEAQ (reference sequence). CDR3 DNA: TGTGCCAGCAGCCCTGTGACTAGCGGGGTCCAAGAGACCCAGTACTTC. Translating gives CASSPVTSGVQETQYF.